Listed below are T cell receptor beta chains from one sample, sequenced in a study of T cell clonotyping in hematopoietic cell transplantation. Generated by immunoSEQ multiplex PCR, the TCRdb table keeps only in-frame clones and is missing some. The sample consists of tens of thousands of clones, 85% to 90% of them appearing once. Here the sequenced sample was peripheral blood mononuclear cells, taken before stem cell transplant. The receptors originated from a man aged 55 to 70 with biphenotypic leukemia. Some clones in this sample may be carry-over from other donors' samples. CDR3s include the opening cysteine and the closing phenylalanine or tryptophan. The order of the fields is D gene, clone size, J gene, V gene, CDR3 protein, CDR3 DNA. D genes are given only for firm matches. Only some rows state a clone size, as once, few, many or a class for expanded clones.

NA	NA	TRBJ2-2	TRBV6-5	CASSYLANTGELFF	TGTGCCAGCAGTTACCTGGCGAACACCGGGGAGCTGTTTTTT
NA	NA	TRBJ2-7	TRBV6-6	CASSLRDARSYEQYF	TGTGCCAGCAGTTTGAGGGATGCGCGCTCCTACGAGCAGTACTTC
NA	few	TRBJ2-2	TRBV30	CAWRPVLQNTGELFF	TGTGCCTGGAGGCCGGTTCTCCAAAACACCGGGGAGCTGTTTTTT
NA	NA	TRBJ2-7	TRBV7-7	CASSSPPSGEQYF	TGTGCTAGCAGCTCCCCCCCTTCCGGGGAGCAGTACTTC
NA	NA	TRBJ1-2	TRBV4-1	CASSQRVGYGYTF	TGCGCCAGCAGCCAACGGGTGGGTTATGGCTACACCTTC
TRBD2	NA	TRBJ2-7	TRBV11-2	CASSPWSSGSEQYF	TGTGCCAGCAGCCCTTGGAGTAGCGGGAGCGAGCAGTACTTC
NA	NA	TRBJ1-3	TRBV4-2	CASSQLPGLLGNTIYF	TGTGCCAGCAGCCAGTTGCCGGGACTCTTGGGAAACACCATATATTTT
NA	NA	TRBJ2-1	TRBV7-2	CASSLPTGYNEQFF	TGTGCCAGCAGCTTGCCGACCGGGTACAATGAGCAGTTCTTC
TRBD1	NA	TRBJ1-5	TRBV30	CAWSLRGTEDQPQHF	TGTGCCTGGAGCCTGAGGGGGACAGAAGATCAGCCCCAGCATTTT
NA	NA	TRBJ1-1	TRBV9	CASSVEVTPPTNTEAFF	TGTGCCAGCAGCGTAGAGGTCACCCCGCCGACTAACACTGAAGCTTTCTTT
NA	NA	TRBJ2-1	TRBV30	CAWLLNYPWKNEQFF	TGTGCCTGGCTACTCAACTACCCTTGGAAGAATGAGCAGTTCTTC
TRBD2	NA	TRBJ2-4	TRBV28	CASSHRGTSGTENIQYF	TGTGCCAGCAGCCATCGGGGGACTAGCGGGACGGAAAACATTCAGTACTTC
NA	NA	TRBJ2-7	TRBV7-2	CASSPFSQSSYEQYF	TGTGCCAGCAGCCCTTTCTCCCAAAGCTCCTACGAGCAGTACTTC
TRBD2	NA	TRBJ2-1	TRBV6-6	CASSYSAGGSYNEQFF	TGTGCCAGCAGTTACTCGGCGGGAGGCTCCTACAATGAGCAGTTCTTC